This note documents a single T cell receptor (beta chain) sequence. The antigen is not known. Sequencing was performed with immunoSEQ multiplex PCR; in TCRdb, only in-frame clones are kept and a portion is missing. Of 20,000 to 30,000 clones in the sample, about nine tenths are singletons; the top ten hold roughly a third. The sample is drawn from a study of OX40 agonist ivuxolimab in advanced cancers. Study at large: At 0.01 to 10 mg/kg, ivuxolimab was administered intravenously to patients every 2 weeks. It was permissible to have had prior anti-PD-1, anti-PD-L1 or anti-CTLA-4 therapy, and around 41% had some. Study results and limitations: Researchers did not determine the expanded peripheral T cells' antigen specificity. Among T cells, CD8+ cells averaged more expanded clones than CD4+ cells.

Germline V lookup: CDR1 SNHLY, CDR2 FYNNEI. CDR3 length equals 13 residues. J was trimmed by 6 bases and V by 6 bases; bases with no gene match: 2. The sample consisted of CD4+ or CD8+ T cells sorted from blood, taken in a trial of the OX40 agonist ivuxolimab. This TCR derives from an adult with an advanced solid tumor such as melanoma, head and neck, liver or kidney cancer. The chain combines TRBV2 with TRBJ2-1; 10 bases map to TRBD1. The CDR3 reads CASRGTGVNEQFF. For the CDR3, the DNA is TGTGCCAGCAGGGGGACAGGGGTCAATGAGCAGTTCTTC.